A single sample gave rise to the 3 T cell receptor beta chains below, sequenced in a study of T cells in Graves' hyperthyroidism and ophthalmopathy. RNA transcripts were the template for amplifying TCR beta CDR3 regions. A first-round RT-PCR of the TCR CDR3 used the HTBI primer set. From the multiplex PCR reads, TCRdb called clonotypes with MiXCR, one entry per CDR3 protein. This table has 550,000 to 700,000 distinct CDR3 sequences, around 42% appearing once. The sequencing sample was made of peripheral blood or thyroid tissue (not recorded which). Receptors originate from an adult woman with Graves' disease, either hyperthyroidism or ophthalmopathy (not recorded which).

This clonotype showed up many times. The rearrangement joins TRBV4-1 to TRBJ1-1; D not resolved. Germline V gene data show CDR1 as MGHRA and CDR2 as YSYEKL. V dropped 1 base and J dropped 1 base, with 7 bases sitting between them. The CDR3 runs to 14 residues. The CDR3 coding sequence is TGCGCCAGCAGCCAAGGGCATAAGAACACTGAAGCTTTCTTT. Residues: CASSQGHKNTEAFF.

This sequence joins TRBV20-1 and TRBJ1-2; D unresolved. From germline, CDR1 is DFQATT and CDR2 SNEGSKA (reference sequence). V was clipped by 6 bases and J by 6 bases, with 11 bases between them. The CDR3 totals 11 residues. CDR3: CSADLPNGYTF. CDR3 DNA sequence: TGCAGTGCCGACCTCCCGAATGGCTACACCTTC.

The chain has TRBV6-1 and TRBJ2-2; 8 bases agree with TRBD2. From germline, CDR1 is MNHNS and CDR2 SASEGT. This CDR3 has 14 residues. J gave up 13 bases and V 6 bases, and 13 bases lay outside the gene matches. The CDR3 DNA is TGTGCCAGCAGCCCGACGGGGGGGTTCGGGCGGCTGTTTTTT. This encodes CASSPTGGFGRLFF.